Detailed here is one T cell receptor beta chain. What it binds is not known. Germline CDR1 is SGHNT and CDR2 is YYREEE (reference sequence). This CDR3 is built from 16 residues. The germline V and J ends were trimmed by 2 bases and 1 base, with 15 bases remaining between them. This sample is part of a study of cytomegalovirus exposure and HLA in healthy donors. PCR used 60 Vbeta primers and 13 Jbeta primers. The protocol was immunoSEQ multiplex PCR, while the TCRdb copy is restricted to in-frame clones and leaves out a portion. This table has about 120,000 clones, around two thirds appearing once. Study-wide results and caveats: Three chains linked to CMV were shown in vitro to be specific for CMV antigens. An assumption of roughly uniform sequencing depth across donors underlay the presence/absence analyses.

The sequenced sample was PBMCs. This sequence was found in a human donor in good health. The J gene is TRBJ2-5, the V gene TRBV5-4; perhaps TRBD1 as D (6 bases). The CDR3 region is CASSFGFQGSQETQYF. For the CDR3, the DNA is TGTGCCAGCAGCTTTGGGTTTCAGGGGAGCCAAGAGACCCAGTACTTC.